The rows below give T cell receptor beta chains drawn from one sample of a study of spatial heterogeneity in lung cancer. TCRdb re-derived calls from the 5' RACE reads in MiXCR, one entry per CDR3 protein. The data show under 15,000 distinct CDR3 sequences, approximately 4.5% seen once. Sample: lung tumor tissue, taken at surgery. Every receptor here comes from a female donor with early-stage non-small cell lung cancer. The CDR3 runs from the conserved cysteine through the conserved F or W. A D gene is named only where the DNA matches it firmly. Some rows mark clone size as missing; the rest say once, few, many or name a class of expanded clone.

V: TRBV12-3/TRBV12-4
D: NA
size: many
J: TRBJ1-2
DNA: TGTGCCAGCAGTTTAACGGGATTCGGCTATGGCTACACCTTC
CDR3: CASSLTGFGYGYTF

V: TRBV9
D: TRBD2
size: many
J: TRBJ2-7
DNA: TGTGCCAGCGCCCCCACAGCGGGGGGACAGTACGAGCAGTACTTC
CDR3: CASAPTAGGQYEQYF

V: TRBV20-1
D: TRBD2
size: many
J: TRBJ2-1
DNA: TGCAGTGCCAGTGGGACTAGTGGCGGTGAGCAGTTCTTC
CDR3: CSASGTSGGEQFF

V: TRBV12-3/TRBV12-4
D: TRBD2
size: NA
J: TRBJ2-2
DNA: TGTGCCAGCAGTTCGATTACTAGCGGGGGGGGCACCGGGAAGCTGTTTTTT
CDR3: CASSSITSGGGTGKLFF

V: TRBV3-1
D: NA
size: many
J: TRBJ1-2
DNA: TGTGCCAGCAGCCAATCAGGGCTCTATGGCTACACCTTC
CDR3: CASSQSGLYGYTF

V: TRBV15
D: TRBD2
size: many
J: TRBJ2-1
DNA: TGTGCCACCAGCAGAGAGGCGGGGGACTACAATGAGCAGTTCTTC
CDR3: CATSREAGDYNEQFF

V: TRBV3-1
D: TRBD2
size: many
J: TRBJ2-1
DNA: TGTGCCAGCAGCCCTAAGGTAGCGGGGGTCGGCAATGAGCAGTTCTTC
CDR3: CASSPKVAGVGNEQFF

V: TRBV6-6
D: NA
size: many
J: TRBJ1-5
DNA: TGTGCCAGCAGTTACGGGGGGGTGAGCAATCAGCCCCAGCATTTT
CDR3: CASSYGGVSNQPQHF

V: TRBV12-3/TRBV12-4
D: NA
size: many
J: TRBJ2-1
DNA: TGTGCCAGCAGGCGCATGGGTGGGCCCTACAATGAGCAGTTCTTC
CDR3: CASRRMGGPYNEQFF

V: TRBV12-3/TRBV12-4
D: NA
size: medium-sized
J: TRBJ1-1
DNA: TGTGCCAGCAGTTTAGGCGGCAGGCTAGCTTTCTTT
CDR3: CASSLGGRLAFF

V: TRBV5-6
D: NA
size: many
J: TRBJ2-1
DNA: TGTGCCAGCAGCTTGGGTTGGCCACATGAGCAGTTCTTC
CDR3: CASSLGWPHEQFF

V: TRBV7-2
D: NA
size: many
J: TRBJ1-2
DNA: TGTGCCAGCAGCGCCGGCCTGGTGGCCGGCTACACCTTC
CDR3: CASSAGLVAGYTF

V: TRBV28
D: NA
size: many
J: TRBJ2-3
DNA: TGTGCCAGCAGTTTATCATTGGCGGGGTTGGGAGATACGCAGTATTTT
CDR3: CASSLSLAGLGDTQYF

V: TRBV9
D: NA
size: many
J: TRBJ2-3
DNA: TGTGCCAGCGATAGGGGGGGTCATAGCACAGATACGCAGTATTTT
CDR3: CASDRGGHSTDTQYF

V: TRBV3-1
D: TRBD1
size: NA
J: TRBJ2-6
DNA: TGTGCCAGCAGCCAAGACTCCCGACAGGGGGGAATCTCTGGGGCCAACGTCCTGACTTTC
CDR3: CASSQDSRQGGISGANVLTF

V: TRBV6-6
D: NA
size: many
J: TRBJ1-5
DNA: TGTGCCAGCAGCCAAATTTTGGGGAAAGGCAATCAGCCCCAGCATTTT
CDR3: CASSQILGKGNQPQHF

V: TRBV20-1
D: NA
size: many
J: TRBJ1-4
DNA: TGCAGTGCTGAGGGAGCTAATGAAAAACTGTTTTTT
CDR3: CSAEGANEKLFF

V: TRBV7-2
D: TRBD2
size: many
J: TRBJ2-3
DNA: TGTGCCAGCAGCTTAATTAGCGGGGCAAATACGCAGTATTTT
CDR3: CASSLISGANTQYF

V: TRBV6-4
D: TRBD2
size: few
J: TRBJ2-1
DNA: TGTGCCAGCAGGACTAGCGGGGGGGTAGGTGAGCAGTTCTTC
CDR3: CASRTSGGVGEQFF

V: TRBV11-2
D: TRBD2
size: many
J: TRBJ2-3
DNA: TGTGCCAGCAGCTGGGCCGGCGGGGGGCGAAATACGCAGTATTTT
CDR3: CASSWAGGGRNTQYF

V: TRBV5-6
D: TRBD1
size: many
J: TRBJ1-1
DNA: TGTGCCAGCAGCCCGTTGACAGGGGTCCGGGGAACTGAAGCTTTCTTT
CDR3: CASSPLTGVRGTEAFF

V: TRBV7-9
D: TRBD2
size: many
J: TRBJ2-5
DNA: TGTGCCAGCAGCCCCGGGACTAAGTCCAAGACCCAGTACTTC
CDR3: CASSPGTKSKTQYF

V: TRBV5-1
D: NA
size: many
J: TRBJ1-3
DNA: TGCGCCAGCAGCCGTGATGGTAACACCATATATTTT
CDR3: CASSRDGNTIYF

V: TRBV7-9
D: NA
size: many
J: TRBJ2-1
DNA: TGTGCCAGCAGCTTAAGTGGGGGTCAGTACAATGAGCAGTTCTTC
CDR3: CASSLSGGQYNEQFF

V: TRBV9
D: NA
size: many
J: TRBJ1-2
DNA: TGTGCCAGCAGCGCCTCCGGGGGTCGGGATGGCTACACCTTC
CDR3: CASSASGGRDGYTF

V: TRBV12-3/TRBV12-4
D: TRBD2
size: many
J: TRBJ2-1
DNA: TGTGCCAGCAGTTTCTCGGGGCTAGCGGGGGCTGAGCAGTTCTTC
CDR3: CASSFSGLAGAEQFF

V: TRBV20-1
D: NA
size: many
J: TRBJ2-1
DNA: TGCAGTGCTAGAGGTTACCAGGAGCAGTTCTTC
CDR3: CSARGYQEQFF

V: TRBV7-9
D: NA
size: many
J: TRBJ1-5
DNA: TGTGCCAGCAGCATAGCTGGGGGGGGACAGCCCCAGCATTTT
CDR3: CASSIAGGGQPQHF

V: TRBV5-1
D: NA
size: NA
J: TRBJ2-5
DNA: TGCGCCAGCAGCGCCAACTGGGACGTCTACCAAGAGACCCAGTACTTC
CDR3: CASSANWDVYQETQYF

V: TRBV29-1
D: NA
size: many
J: TRBJ2-3
DNA: TGCAGCGTTGAAACCAAGCGCACAGATACGCAGTATTTT
CDR3: CSVETKRTDTQYF

V: TRBV16
D: NA
size: many
J: TRBJ1-2
DNA: TGTGCCAGCAGCCAATTCAGGGACTATGGCTACACCTTC
CDR3: CASSQFRDYGYTF